These 30 T cell receptor beta chains came from one sample sequenced in a study of Tregs in tolerant kidney transplant recipients. Clones were read by immunoSEQ multiplex PCR, and TCRdb kept only the in-frame ones, dropping some. The sample includes 15,000 to 20,000 clones, 50% to 70% seen only once; the top ten take approximately 3.4%. These receptors' antigens are unknown. Sequencing was performed on Tregs from blood cultured with allogeneic cells. These receptors originate from a human donor in good health.

This clone has only a few counts. The chain uses TRBV5-1 and TRBJ1-2; 8 bases are shared with TRBD1. The CDR3 has 14 amino acids. CDR1 is SGHRS and CDR2 is YFSETQ in the germline V gene. The ends lost 2 bases at V and 6 bases at J; junction bases unmatched: 6. CDR3 DNA sequence: TGCGCCAGCAGCTTTGGACAGGGACTGAATGGCTACACCTTC. Protein sequence: CASSFGQGLNGYTF. The full variable domain, in which reference TRBV5-1 and TRBJ1-2 provide the parts outside the CDR3, is KAGVTQTPRYLIKTRGQQVTLSCSPISGHRSVSWYQQTPGQGLQFLFEYFSETQRNKGNFPGRFSGRQFSNSRSEMNVSTLELGDSALYLCASSFGQGLNGYTFGSGTRLTVV.

The genes are TRBV19 and TRBJ2-2; no reliable D call. V was cut by 8 bases and J by 0 bases, with 13 bases left in between. Germline CDR1 is LNHDA and CDR2 is SQIVND (reference sequence). The CDR3 is made up of 15 amino acids. The DNA for the CDR3 is TGTGCCAGTCGCACGGCCCGCACGAACACCGGGGAGCTGTTTTTT. It translates to CASRTARTNTGELFF.

This chain links TRBV5-1 with TRBJ2-5, with TRBD2 identical over 7 bases. The V gene's germline CDR1 is SGHRS and CDR2 YFSETQ. The length of the CDR3 is 14 residues. The V and J ends lost 4 bases and 4 bases, in that order; junction bases with no gene match: 7. The CDR3 bases are TGCGCCAGCAGCCTTAGCGGGCTAGGAGAGACCCAGTACTTC. Translation: CASSLSGLGETQYF.

This chain links TRBV30 with TRBJ2-7; tentatively, D is TRBD1 (5 bases). Germline assignment: CDR1 GTSNPN and CDR2 SVGIG (reference sequence). This CDR3 contains 15 residues. Trimming removed 3 bases at V and 3 bases at J, with 18 bases between. CDR3 loop: CAWSVPTDTRYEQYF. The CDR3, as DNA: TGTGCCTGGAGCGTACCTACGGACACCCGCTACGAGCAGTACTTC.

The gene calls are TRBV7-9 and TRBJ1-5, with TRBD1 as a possible D gene (6 bases). The CDR3 length is 16 residues. Trimming shortened V by 1 base and J by 6 bases, and 16 bases separated the two germline ends. The germline gives CDR1 SEHNR, CDR2 FQNEAQ (reference sequence). As DNA, the CDR3 is TGTGCCAGCAGCTTAGGAGTGGGGGAGGGGGGTCAGCCCCAGCATTTT. This translates into CASSLGVGEGGQPQHF. The whole variable domain, filled in from reference TRBV7-9 and TRBJ1-5, reads DTGVSQNPRHKITKRGQNVTFRCDPISEHNRLYWYRQTLGQGPEFLTYFQNEAQLEKSRLLSDRFSAERPKGSFSTLEIQRTEQGDSAMYLCASSLGVGEGGQPQHFGDGTRLSIL.

This chain links TRBV30 with TRBJ2-7; D not certain. Germline lookup yields CDR1 GTSNPN and CDR2 SVGIG (reference sequence). The CDR3 spans 14 residues. Trimming left V 2 bases short and J 3 bases short, with 14 bases between. The DNA of the CDR3 is TGTGCCTGGAGTATGGGTAGCAATAACTACGAGCAGTACTTC. Translating gives CAWSMGSNNYEQYF.

The CDR3 protein is CATLPGTGGNEQYF. The CDR3 coding sequence is TGTGCCACCCTACCCGGGACAGGGGGTAACGAGCAGTACTTC. The chain uses TRBV6-6 and TRBJ2-7; TRBD1 matches at 11 bases. Trimming at V came to 10 bases and at J to 5 bases, leaving 10 bases not matched to a gene. The CDR3 runs 14 residues. Germline-derived CDR1 and CDR2 are MNHNY and SVGAGI (reference sequence).

The chain has TRBV6-8 and TRBJ2-7, with TRBD2 as a possible D gene (6 bases). Trimming took off 10 bases at V and 4 bases at J, with 8 bases between the two ends. The CDR3 contains 10 residues. Germline lookup yields CDR1 MNHGY and CDR2 SAAAGT. CDR3 protein: CAKGRYEQYF. The CDR3 DNA reads as TGTGCCAAAGGGAGGTACGAGCAGTACTTC.

The rearrangement joins TRBV6-6 to TRBJ2-1, with TRBD2 matching over 12 bases. CDR3 length: 15 amino acids. Germline values: CDR1 MNHNY, CDR2 SVGAGI (reference sequence). V was clipped by 2 bases and J by 15 bases; unmatched bases: 11. This CDR3 is CASSYSILAGGPRFF. CDR3 nucleotides: TGTGCCAGCAGTTACAGTATCCTAGCGGGGGGGCCGAGGTTCTTC.

The chain combines TRBV6-5 with TRBJ1-6; no firm D call. Trimming took 0 bases from V and 0 from J, leaving 6 bases between them. The germline CDR1 and CDR2 sequences are MNHEY and SVGAGI. The CDR3 totals 16 residues. The DNA of the CDR3 is TGTGCCAGCAGTTACTCGAGGAGCTCCTATAATTCACCCCTCCACTTT. Amino acid sequence: CASSYSRSSYNSPLHF.

The V and J genes are TRBV5-1 and TRBJ2-2, with D perhaps matching TRBD1 or TRBD2 (6 bases each). Germline V gene sequence: CDR1 SGHRS, CDR2 YFSETQ. The CDR3 contains 16 residues. V lost 0 bases and J lost 0, with 9 bases in between. In DNA form, the CDR3 reads TGCGCCAGCAGCTTGGCGGGGGCATCGAACACCGGGGAGCTGTTTTTT. The encoded protein is CASSLAGASNTGELFF.

The chain has TRBV18 and TRBJ2-2; D is unresolved. The CDR3 length is 13 residues. The germline gives CDR1 KGHSH, CDR2 LQKENI. Trimming cost V 5 bases and J 6 bases, with 10 bases left between them. CDR3 in DNA: TGTGCCAGCTCATTCCGACTTGCCGGGGAGCTGTTTTTT. This encodes CASSFRLAGELFF.

The rearrangement uses TRBV4-1 and TRBJ2-1; 8 bases match TRBD1. The CDR3 sequence is 16 residues long. CDR1 is MGHRA and CDR2 is YSYEKL in the germline V gene. The J segment lost 7 bases and the V segment lost 1 base, leaving 9 bases of the junction unmatched. In nucleotides, the CDR3 is TGCGCCAGCAGCCAAGGGAGTAGGACAGGGCGGAATGAGCAGTTCTTC. It yields the protein CASSQGSRTGRNEQFF.

J is TRBJ1-1 and V is TRBV5-1; D not certain. Germline loops: CDR1 SGHRS, CDR2 YFSETQ. Trimming removed 0 bases at V and 0 bases at J, with 9 bases between. CDR3 size: 15 residues. The CDR3 here is CASSLGPNMNTEAFF. The CDR3 coding sequence is TGCGCCAGCAGCTTGGGTCCCAACATGAACACTGAAGCTTTCTTT.

DNA of the CDR3: TGTGCCAGTAGTAAGACTAGCGGGAGGGCAAATGAGCAGTTCTTC. It encodes CASSKTSGRANEQFF. The genes are TRBV19 and TRBJ2-1; 14 nucleotides agree with TRBD2. CDR3 length: 15 residues. Germline loops: CDR1 LNHDA, CDR2 SQIVND (reference sequence). V lost 4 bases and J lost 7; bases outside the gene matches: 3.

The rearrangement uses TRBV19 and TRBJ1-2, with D hard to call. The CDR3 loop spans 13 amino acids. The germline V and J ends were trimmed by 2 bases and 4 bases, with 8 bases remaining between them. Germline V CDR1 and CDR2: LNHDA, SQIVND (reference sequence). CDR3 residues: CASSIPPGYGYTF. The DNA for the CDR3 is TGTGCCAGTAGTATACCGCCGGGCTATGGCTACACCTTC.

The sample holds a few counts of this clone. The V and J genes are TRBV5-5 and TRBJ2-7; TRBD1 matches 8 bases. Trimming cost V 2 bases and J 6 bases; bases outside gene matches: 4. The V gene's germline CDR1 is SGHKS and CDR2 YYEKEE (reference sequence). CDR3 length equals 13 residues. The CDR3 bases are TGTGCCAGCAGCTTAACAGGGGGTGGCGAGCAGTACTTC. It translates to CASSLTGGGEQYF.

The chain has TRBV7-7 and TRBJ2-1; TRBD1 agrees at 9 bases. CDR3 size: 15 residues. CDR1 SSHAT and CDR2 FNYEAQ come from the germline V gene (reference sequence). V dropped 3 bases and J dropped 3; count of bases not matched to a gene: 3. The CDR3 sequence: CASSFATGGYNEQFF. CDR3 nucleotides: TGTGCCAGCAGCTTTGCGACAGGGGGCTACAATGAGCAGTTCTTC. Variable domain in full (rest from reference TRBV7-7 and TRBJ2-1): GAGVSQSPRYKVTKRGQDVTLRCDPISSHATLYWYQQALGQGPEFLTYFNYEAQPDKSGLPSDRFSAERPEGSISTLTIQRTEQRDSAMYRCASSFATGGYNEQFFGPGTRLTVL.

The rearrangement uses TRBV7-9 and TRBJ1-1; D not resolved. The V gene lost 4 bases and the J gene lost 7 bases, with 16 bases spanning the gap. The CDR3 consists of 14 residues. The germline CDR1 and CDR2 sequences are SEHNR and FQNEAQ (reference sequence). The CDR3 DNA sequence: TGTGCCAGCAGCTATCCTGGTCGGGGTGATGAAGCTTTCTTT. It is translated as CASSYPGRGDEAFF.

The chain couples TRBV4-2 to TRBJ2-2, with 8 nucleotides matching TRBD2. V was clipped by 4 bases and J by 5 bases; unmatched bases: 6. This CDR3 comprises 15 residues. Germline V gives CDR1 LGHNA, CDR2 YNFKEQ. The CDR3 DNA sequence: TGTGCCAGCAGCCCCCGGGGGGGCTGGACCGGGGAGCTGTTTTTT. Translated, it gives CASSPRGGWTGELFF.

CDR3 residues: CASSEAWLNTGELFF. CDR3 bases: TGTGCCAGCAGTGAAGCTTGGCTTAACACCGGGGAGCTGTTTTTT. The V and J genes are TRBV6-1 and TRBJ2-2; D not resolved. Germline V lookup: CDR1 MNHNS, CDR2 SASEGT. This CDR3 contains 15 residues. Trimming pared 0 bases from V and 2 bases from J, leaving 7 bases between.

This chain uses TRBV5-4 with TRBJ1-1; D unclear. Trimming pared 0 bases from V and 4 bases from J, leaving 7 bases between. Germline assignment: CDR1 SGHNT and CDR2 YYREEE (reference sequence). The CDR3 loop spans 13 amino acids. The CDR3 DNA sequence: TGTGCCAGCAGCTTGGTTGCTGGCACTGAAGCTTTCTTT. Protein product: CASSLVAGTEAFF. Full variable domain (remainder filled in from reference TRBV5-4 and TRBJ1-1): ETGVTQSPTHLIKTRGQQVTLRCSSQSGHNTVSWYQQALGQGPQFIFQYYREEENGRGNFPPRFSGLQFPNYSSELNVNALELDDSALYLCASSLVAGTEAFFGQGTRLTVV.

J is TRBJ2-2 and V is TRBV29-1; D is perhaps TRBD2 (6 bases). Trimming shortened V by 3 bases and J by 4 bases, and 6 bases separated the two germline ends. The CDR3 consists of 12 residues. CDR1 SQVTM and CDR2 ANQGSEA come from the germline V gene. CDR3 nucleotides: TGCAGCGTTGAGGGAGGCACCGGGGAGCTGTTTTTT. The encoded protein is CSVEGGTGELFF.

The genes are TRBV18 and TRBJ2-4; TRBD1 aligns across 7 bases. Germline assignment: CDR1 KGHSH and CDR2 LQKENI. Trimming took 6 bases from V and 1 from J; bases not matched to a gene: 9. The CDR3 sequence is 16 residues long. Here the CDR3 reads CASSLNRGIAKNIQYF. In DNA, the CDR3 is TGTGCCAGCTCCCTTAACAGGGGTATTGCCAAAAACATTCAGTACTTC.

The CDR3 protein is CAWSVPARGRYGYTF. The CDR3 DNA reads as TGTGCCTGGAGTGTCCCCGCCAGGGGCCGCTATGGCTACACCTTC. The chain has TRBV30 and TRBJ1-2; tentatively, D is TRBD1 (6 bases). The CDR3 runs 15 residues. Germline lookup yields CDR1 GTSNPN and CDR2 SVGIG (reference sequence). Trimming left V 0 bases short and J 4 bases short, with 15 bases between.

The chain recombines TRBV19 with TRBJ2-7; 10 positions match TRBD2. The ends lost 3 bases at V and 3 bases at J; junction bases unmatched: 8. The CDR3 is 16 residues long. Germline CDR1 reads LNHDA; CDR2 reads SQIVND (reference sequence). CDR3 residues: CASSILFSGRFYEQYF. As DNA, the CDR3 is TGTGCCAGTAGTATCCTATTTAGCGGGAGGTTCTACGAGCAGTACTTC.

The rearrangement uses TRBV11-3 and TRBJ2-1; 11 positions agree with TRBD2. Trimming removed 4 bases from V and 4 bases from J; junction bases left unmatched: 6. Germline-derived CDR1 and CDR2 are SGHNT and YENEEA. CDR3 length: 16 residues. CDR3 loop: CASSSGSSGGYNEQFF. In nucleotides, the CDR3 is TGTGCCAGCAGCTCGGGATCTAGCGGGGGGTACAATGAGCAGTTCTTC.

J is TRBJ1-4 and V is TRBV30; 8 bases fit TRBD1. Germline CDR1 reads GTSNPN; CDR2 reads SVGIG (reference sequence). Losses at the gene ends were 2 bases for V and 5 bases for J; bases not matched to a gene: 7. This CDR3 spans 15 amino acids. In DNA, the CDR3 is TGTGCCTGGAGTAGCGGACAGGGCCTAAATGAAAAACTGTTTTTT. Residues: CAWSSGQGLNEKLFF.

The chain carries TRBV6-6 and TRBJ1-2, with TRBD1 matching over 8 bases. Germline assignment: CDR1 MNHNY and CDR2 SVGAGI (reference sequence). This CDR3 has 15 amino acids. J lost 3 bases, V lost 0 bases, and 3 bases had no gene match. DNA for the CDR3: TGTGCCAGCAGTTACTCAACAGGGGGGGACTATGGCTACACCTTC. Translated, it gives CASSYSTGGDYGYTF.

The chain employs TRBV10-1 and TRBJ2-1, with 9 nucleotides matching TRBD2. The germline CDR1 and CDR2 sequences are WNHNN and SYGVQD (reference sequence). The CDR3 has 15 amino acids. J was trimmed by 6 bases and V by 2 bases; bases with no gene match: 5. The CDR3 reads CASSEEAREGNEQFF. The CDR3 nucleotides are TGCGCCAGCAGTGAGGAAGCGCGGGAGGGCAATGAGCAGTTCTTC.